Listed below are T cell receptor beta chains from one sample, sequenced in a study of radiotherapy plus CTLA-4 blockade in lung cancer. The data were produced by immunoSEQ multiplex PCR, yet TCRdb's version contains in-frame clones alone and is incomplete. The sample lists approximately 98,000 clones; roughly four fifths were seen once. Sequencing used peripheral blood, obtained from a patient treated with radiotherapy plus ipilimumab. These receptors came from a human donor with non-small cell lung cancer who had a partial response to radiotherapy plus ipilimumab. CDR3s include the opening cysteine and the closing phenylalanine or tryptophan. A D gene is named only where the DNA matches it firmly. Expanded clones get a size class; other rows say once, few or many, or leave the size out.

J gene,V gene,D gene,clone size,CDR3 protein,CDR3 DNA
TRBJ2-7,TRBV7-2,-,once,CASSLRGGTGEQYF,TGTGCCAGCAGTCTACGGGGCGGGACGGGCGAGCAGTACTTC
TRBJ2-2,TRBV18,-,once,CASSYIGRNTGELFF,TGTGCCAGCTCATACATCGGGAGGAACACCGGGGAGCTGTTTTTT
TRBJ2-7,TRBV11-3,TRBD2,-,CASSTSGTTYEQYF,TGTGCCAGCAGCACTAGCGGGACTACCTACGAGCAGTACTTC
TRBJ2-7,TRBV11-1,TRBD1,few,CASSLLQGGLYEQYF,TGTGCCAGCAGCTTACTACAGGGGGGTCTCTACGAGCAGTACTTC
TRBJ2-5,TRBV4-1,TRBD2,-,CASSQEGTSGGTQETQYF,TGCGCCAGCAGCCAAGAGGGGACTAGCGGAGGAACCCAAGAGACCCAGTACTTC
TRBJ2-3,TRBV7-3,-,-,CASSISASSTDTQYF,TGTGCCAGCAGCATTAGCGCTTCTAGCACAGATACGCAGTATTTT
TRBJ2-1,TRBV21-1,-,-,CASSRRDSYNEQFF,TGTGCCAGCAGCAGGAGGGATTCCTACAATGAGCAGTTCTTC
TRBJ1-2,TRBV6-5,-,-,CASSYSQGRGNYGYTF,TGTGCCAGCAGTTACTCTCAGGGGAGGGGAAACTATGGCTACACCTTC
TRBJ1-5,TRBV19,-,-,CASSMGTGRRQPQHF,TGTGCCAGTAGTATGGGTACAGGGAGAAGACAGCCCCAGCATTTT
TRBJ2-6,TRBV5-4,-,-,CASSLAPGLSGANVLTF,TGTGCCAGCAGCTTGGCTCCTGGCCTCTCTGGGGCCAACGTCCTGACTTTC
TRBJ1-2,TRBV30,TRBD1,-,CAWSGLDRGSNYGYTF,TGTGCCTGGAGTGGACTCGACAGGGGATCTAACTATGGCTACACCTTC
TRBJ2-2,TRBV5-1,TRBD1,-,CASSVGPAGGSAGELFF,TGCGCCAGCAGCGTGGGGCCGGCAGGGGGTAGCGCCGGGGAGCTGTTTTTT
TRBJ1-1,TRBV7-9,-,-,CASSLLRVNTEAFF,TGTGCCAGCAGCTTATTACGGGTGAACACTGAAGCTTTCTTT
TRBJ2-1,TRBV4-2,TRBD1,-,CASSQAGQNNEQFF,TGTGCCAGCAGCCAAGCGGGACAGAACAATGAGCAGTTCTTC
TRBJ1-1,TRBV7-8,-,-,CASTPGGLNTEAFF,TGTGCCAGCACCCCCGGGGGGCTGAACACTGAAGCTTTCTTT
TRBJ1-2,TRBV4-3,-,-,CASSQDQGYYGYTF,TGCGCCAGCAGCCAAGATCAGGGGTACTATGGCTACACCTTC
TRBJ2-7,TRBV9,-,-,CASSSRTDSLGNEQYF,TGTGCCAGCAGCTCCCGGACAGATTCGTTGGGGAACGAGCAGTACTTC